A single count supports the clone carrying this T cell receptor beta chain. Per the study methods: Amplification of reference gene primers was used by the study to estimate nucleated cell counts. The method was immunoSEQ multiplex PCR; TCRdb's version includes in-frame clones alone and lacks a portion of them. V and J calls and clone size are those listed in that table; D and trimming were worked out from the DNA. Of 150,000 or so clones in the sample, 85% were seen once. CDR3 length: 16 residues. V lost 6 bases and J 0 bases, leaving 18 bases between the germline ends. Germline CDR1 and CDR2: SGHRS and YFSETQ. This specimen belongs to a study of blood T cell repertoires in COVID-19. The wider study: Sites in the United States, Italy and Spain provided acute and convalescent COVID-19 samples. PBMCs, B-cell-depleted T cells, or T cells provided the cDNA or gDNA that made up the material.

The rearrangement links TRBV5-1 to TRBJ1-1; a possible D gene is TRBD1 (5 bases). The sequence derives from a human donor with acute or convalescent COVID-19. The donor label of this sample is uncertain. The specimen was peripheral blood. The CDR3 region is CASIPRGGTMNTEAFF. CDR3 nucleotide sequence: TGCGCCAGCATCCCTCGGGGGGGAACTATGAACACTGAAGCTTTCTTT.